Presented here are 8 T cell receptor beta chains from one specimen sequenced in a study of blood T cell repertoires in COVID-19. Sequencing was performed with immunoSEQ multiplex PCR; in TCRdb, only in-frame clones are kept and a portion is missing. The repertoire holds 98,000 or so clones, with roughly 80% as singletons. Input material: peripheral blood. These receptors came from a woman aged 80 or older with active or convalescent COVID-19.

The CDR3 DNA reads TGTGCCTGGAGTGTACAGGTGGCTGCTGAGCAGTTCTTC. It encodes CAWSVQVAAEQFF. This chain connects TRBV30 to TRBJ2-1; D is perhaps TRBD1 (5 bases). Germline CDR1 reads GTSNPN; CDR2 reads SVGIG (reference sequence). The CDR3 runs 13 residues. The V gene lost 0 bases and the J gene lost 9 bases, with 12 bases spanning the gap.

The chain is built from TRBV19 and TRBJ2-7; maybe TRBD2 (6 bases). V was pared by 6 bases and J by 3 bases, with 9 bases between. The germline CDR1 and CDR2 sequences are LNHDA and SQIVND (reference sequence). CDR3 length equals 12 residues. The DNA for the CDR3 is TGTGCCAGTAGCGGGGGTAGCTACGAGCAGTACTTC. Its translation is CASSGGSYEQYF.

The chain employs TRBV5-4 and TRBJ2-1, with TRBD2 matching 12 bases. The CDR3 has 15 residues. Germline values: CDR1 SGHNT, CDR2 YYREEE (reference sequence). J gave up 8 bases and V 6 bases, and 9 bases lay outside the gene matches. CDR3 loop: CASTQTSGRLDEQFF. The CDR3 nucleotides are TGTGCCAGCACCCAGACTAGCGGGAGACTGGATGAGCAGTTCTTC.

The V and J genes are TRBV28 and TRBJ1-5; TRBD1 matches 11 bases. The CDR3 length is 15 residues. V lost 6 bases and J lost 3; bases outside the gene matches: 4. The germline V gene encodes CDR1 MDHEN and CDR2 SYDVKM. The CDR3 DNA reads TGTGCCAGCAGAACGGACAGGGGGCCCAATCAGCCCCAGCATTTT. It specifies CASRTDRGPNQPQHF.

The chain carries TRBV27 and TRBJ2-1, with 7 bases lining up with TRBD2. The CDR3 totals 17 residues. CDR1 and CDR2 from the germline V gene are MNHEY and SMNVEV (reference sequence). V shed 4 bases and J 0 bases; nucleotides not matched to a gene: 9. This CDR3 reads CASSSPLGGSSYNEQFF. CDR3 DNA: TGTGCCAGCAGTTCACCCTTGGGGGGGAGCTCCTACAATGAGCAGTTCTTC.

The J gene is TRBJ2-3, the V gene TRBV6-1, with TRBD2 identical over 9 bases. V dropped 3 bases and J dropped 4; count of bases not matched to a gene: 11. CDR3 length equals 17 residues. Germline CDR1 MNHNS, CDR2 SASEGT. CDR3 in amino acids: CASSETPGLAIPDTQYF. CDR3 bases: TGTGCCAGCAGTGAGACTCCGGGACTAGCTATTCCAGATACGCAGTATTTT.

The chain links TRBV9 to TRBJ2-3; no definite D call. V dropped 0 bases and J dropped 0 bases, with 8 bases sitting between them. Germline V CDR1 and CDR2: SGDLS, YYNGEE. The CDR3 consists of 15 residues. The CDR3 nucleotides read TGTGCCAGCAGCGTAGGGAGTTCTAGCACAGATACGCAGTATTTT. The encoded protein is CASSVGSSSTDTQYF.

This chain uses TRBV5-4 with TRBJ2-7, with TRBD1 matching over 8 bases. The CDR3 is 14 amino acids. The germline V gene encodes CDR1 SGHNT and CDR2 YYREEE (reference sequence). V gave up 4 bases and J gave up 7 bases; unmatched junction bases: 10. CDR3 DNA sequence: TGTGCCAGCAGCCACCCTCAGGGGGCGCAGGAGCAGTACTTC. It encodes CASSHPQGAQEQYF.